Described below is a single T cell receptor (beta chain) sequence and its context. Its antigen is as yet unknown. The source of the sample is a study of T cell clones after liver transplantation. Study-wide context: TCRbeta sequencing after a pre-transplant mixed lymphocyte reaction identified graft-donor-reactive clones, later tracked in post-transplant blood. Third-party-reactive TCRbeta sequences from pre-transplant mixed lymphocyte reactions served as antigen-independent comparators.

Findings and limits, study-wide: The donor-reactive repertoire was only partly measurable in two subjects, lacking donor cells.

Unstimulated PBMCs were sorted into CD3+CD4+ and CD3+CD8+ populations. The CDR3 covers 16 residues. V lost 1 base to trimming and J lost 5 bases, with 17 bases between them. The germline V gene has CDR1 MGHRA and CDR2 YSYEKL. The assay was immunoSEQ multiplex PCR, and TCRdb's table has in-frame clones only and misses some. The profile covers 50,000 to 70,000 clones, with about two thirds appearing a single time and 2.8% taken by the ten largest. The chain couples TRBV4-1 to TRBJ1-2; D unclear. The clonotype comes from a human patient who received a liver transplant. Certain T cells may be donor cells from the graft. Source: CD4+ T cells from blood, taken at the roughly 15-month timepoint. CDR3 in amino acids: CASSQGSASQGYGYTF. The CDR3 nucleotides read TGCGCCAGCAGCCAAGGTTCGGCCAGCCAAGGGTATGGCTACACCTTC.